This TCR beta chain was profiled in a study of T cell responses to AZD1222 COVID-19 vaccine. Findings of the study overall: White British ancestry dominated among donors, who included more females, and clonal diversity was possibly underestimated. At study baseline, merely about 6 AZD1222 recipients were seropositive. When two AZD1222 doses had been given, Spike-specific TCR breadth and depth rose.

Assay: immunoSEQ multiplex PCR; the TCRdb copy retains only in-frame clones and omits some. This table has about 93,000 clones, 75% to 90% appearing once. This clone was found once. The antigen is not known. Looked up from germline, CDR1 is SGHNT and CDR2 is YENEEA. Trimming cost V 4 bases and J 8 bases, with 21 bases left between them. The CDR3 totals 17 residues. Second-dose intervals near 4 or 12 weeks were combined. This receptor was obtained from an adult who received the AZD1222 COVID-19 vaccine. The specimen comprised peripheral blood, sampled 28 days after the second AZD1222 dose. This chain uses TRBV11-3 with TRBJ1-6; no reliable D call. The CDR3 coding sequence is TGTGCCAGCAGCTCCCCTTCGCTTGGGCAGGCCGATTCACCCCTCCACTTT. It encodes CASSSPSLGQADSPLHF. The full variable domain, its missing parts supplied by reference TRBV11-3 and TRBJ1-6, is EAGVVQSPRYKIIEKKQPVAFWCNPISGHNTLYWYLQNLGQGPELLIRYENEEAVDDSQLPKDRFSAERLKGVDSTLKIQPAELGDSAVYLCASSSPSLGQADSPLHFGNGTRLTVT.